Reported below is one T cell receptor beta chain. The data originate from a study of T cell changes during pregnancy in multiple sclerosis. TCRdb keeps only in-frame clones here, not all; method: immunoSEQ multiplex PCR. The sample shows 55,000 to 85,000 clones, just over 90% of them seen only once. The ends were cut back, 2 bases at V and 8 bases at J, with 12 bases in the middle. CDR3 size: 13 residues. CDR1 MNHNY and CDR2 SVGAGI come from the germline V gene (reference sequence). The rearrangement links TRBV6-6 to TRBJ1-2; D is perhaps TRBD1 (5 bases). The sample here was peripheral blood, taken in the third trimester of pregnancy. The clonotype comes from a female donor with multiple sclerosis, enrolled in a pregnancy study. The CDR3 loop reads CASSYEGAQGYTF. CDR3 DNA: TGTGCCAGCAGTTACGAAGGGGCGCAGGGCTACACCTTC.